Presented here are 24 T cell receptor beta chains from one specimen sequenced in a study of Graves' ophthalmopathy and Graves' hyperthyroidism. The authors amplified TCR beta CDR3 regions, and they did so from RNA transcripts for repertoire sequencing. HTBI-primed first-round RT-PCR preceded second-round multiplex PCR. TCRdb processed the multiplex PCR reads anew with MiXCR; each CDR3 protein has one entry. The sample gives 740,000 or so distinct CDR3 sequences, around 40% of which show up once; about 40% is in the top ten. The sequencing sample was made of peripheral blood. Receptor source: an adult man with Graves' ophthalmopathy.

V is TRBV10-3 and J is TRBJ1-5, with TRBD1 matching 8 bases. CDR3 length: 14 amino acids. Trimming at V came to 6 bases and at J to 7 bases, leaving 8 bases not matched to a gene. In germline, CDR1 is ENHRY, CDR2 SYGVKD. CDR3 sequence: CAISGQGETQPQHF. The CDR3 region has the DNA TGTGCCATCAGCGGACAGGGAGAGACCCAGCCCCAGCATTTT.

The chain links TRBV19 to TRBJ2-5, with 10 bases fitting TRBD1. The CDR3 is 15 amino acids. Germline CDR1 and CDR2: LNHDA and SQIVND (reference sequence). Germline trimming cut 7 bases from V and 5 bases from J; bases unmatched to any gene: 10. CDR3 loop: CASTPPGQGFETQYF. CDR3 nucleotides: TGTGCCAGTACTCCACCGGGACAGGGGTTTGAGACCCAGTACTTC.

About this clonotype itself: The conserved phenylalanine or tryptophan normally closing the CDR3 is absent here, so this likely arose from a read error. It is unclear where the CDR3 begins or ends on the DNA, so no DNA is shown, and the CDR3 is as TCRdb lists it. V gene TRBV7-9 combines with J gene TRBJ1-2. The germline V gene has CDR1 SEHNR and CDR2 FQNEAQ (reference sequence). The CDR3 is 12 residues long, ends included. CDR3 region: CASSSRTSGLSY.

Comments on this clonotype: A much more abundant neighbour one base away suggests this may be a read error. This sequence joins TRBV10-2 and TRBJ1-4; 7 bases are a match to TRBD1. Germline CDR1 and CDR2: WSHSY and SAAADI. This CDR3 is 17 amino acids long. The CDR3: CASSEGQGGVSNEKLFF. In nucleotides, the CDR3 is TGTGCCAGCAGTGAAGGGCAGGGGGGCGTGTCTAATGAAAAACTGTTTTTT.

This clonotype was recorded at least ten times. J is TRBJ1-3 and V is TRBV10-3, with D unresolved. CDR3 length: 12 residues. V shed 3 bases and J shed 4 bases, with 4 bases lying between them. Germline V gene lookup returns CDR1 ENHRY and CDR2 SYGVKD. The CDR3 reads CAISDTGNTIYF. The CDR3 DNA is TGTGCCATCAGTGATACCGGAAACACCATATATTTT.

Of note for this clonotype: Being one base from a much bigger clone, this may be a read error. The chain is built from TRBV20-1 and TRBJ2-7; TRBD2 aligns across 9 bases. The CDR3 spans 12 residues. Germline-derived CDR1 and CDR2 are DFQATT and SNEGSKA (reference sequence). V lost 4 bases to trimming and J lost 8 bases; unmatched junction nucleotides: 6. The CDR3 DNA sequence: TGCAGTGCTACGGCGGGAGGGTCCAAGCAGTACTTC. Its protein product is CSATAGGSKQYF.

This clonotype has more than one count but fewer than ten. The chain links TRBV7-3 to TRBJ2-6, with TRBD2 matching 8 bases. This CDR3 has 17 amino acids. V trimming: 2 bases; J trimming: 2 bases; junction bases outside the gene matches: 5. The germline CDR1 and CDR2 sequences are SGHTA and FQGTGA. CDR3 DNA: TGTGCCAGCAGCTTATATCCCGGGGGGGCTGGGGCCAACGTCCTGACTTTC. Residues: CASSLYPGGAGANVLTF.

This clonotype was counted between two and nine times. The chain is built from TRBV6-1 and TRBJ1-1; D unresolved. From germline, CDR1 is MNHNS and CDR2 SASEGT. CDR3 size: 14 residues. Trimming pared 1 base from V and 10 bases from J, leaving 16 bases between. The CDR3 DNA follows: TGTGCCAGCAGTGAAGACTCTGGGATAGGGAGAGCTTTCTTT. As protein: CASSEDSGIGRAFF.

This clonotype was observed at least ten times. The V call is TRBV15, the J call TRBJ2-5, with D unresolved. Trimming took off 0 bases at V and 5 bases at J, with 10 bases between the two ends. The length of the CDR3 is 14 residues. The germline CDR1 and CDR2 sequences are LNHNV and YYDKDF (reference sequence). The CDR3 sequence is CATSRDLKLETQYF. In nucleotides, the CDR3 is TGTGCCACCAGCAGAGACTTGAAGTTGGAGACCCAGTACTTC.

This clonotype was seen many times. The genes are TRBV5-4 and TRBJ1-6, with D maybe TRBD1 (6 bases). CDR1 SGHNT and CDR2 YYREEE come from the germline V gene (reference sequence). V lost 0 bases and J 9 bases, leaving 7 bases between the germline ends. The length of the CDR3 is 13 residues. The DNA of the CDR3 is TGTGCCAGCAGCTTGGAGGACAGTTCACCCCTCCACTTT. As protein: CASSLEDSSPLHF.

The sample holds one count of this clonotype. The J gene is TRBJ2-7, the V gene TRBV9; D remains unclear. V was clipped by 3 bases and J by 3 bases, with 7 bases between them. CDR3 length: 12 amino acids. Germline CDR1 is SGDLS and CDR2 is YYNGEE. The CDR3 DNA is TGTGCCAGCAGCGGGTTTGGCTACGAGCAGTACTTC. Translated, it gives CASSGFGYEQYF.

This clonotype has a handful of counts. The CDR3 DNA is TGTGCCAGCAGTTTCATACAGAACACTGAAGCTTTCTTT. This sequence encodes CASSFIQNTEAFF. The chain uses TRBV12-3 or TRBV12-4 and TRBJ1-1; unclear D gene. V gave up 3 bases and J gave up 1 base, with 6 bases separating them. The CDR3 is 13 residues long.

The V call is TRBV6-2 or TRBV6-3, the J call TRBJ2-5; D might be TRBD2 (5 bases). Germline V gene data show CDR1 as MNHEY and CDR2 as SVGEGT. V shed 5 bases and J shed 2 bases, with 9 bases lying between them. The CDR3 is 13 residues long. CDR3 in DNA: TGTGCCAGCAGTGACGCGGGTCAAGAGACCCAGTACTTC. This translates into CASSDAGQETQYF.

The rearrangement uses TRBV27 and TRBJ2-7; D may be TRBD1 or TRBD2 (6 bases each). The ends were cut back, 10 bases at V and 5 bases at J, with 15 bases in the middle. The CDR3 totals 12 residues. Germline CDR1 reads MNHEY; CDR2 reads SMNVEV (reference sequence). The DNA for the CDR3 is TGTGCCACCCAGAGGGGGGCCAACGAGCAGTACTTC. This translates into CATQRGANEQYF.

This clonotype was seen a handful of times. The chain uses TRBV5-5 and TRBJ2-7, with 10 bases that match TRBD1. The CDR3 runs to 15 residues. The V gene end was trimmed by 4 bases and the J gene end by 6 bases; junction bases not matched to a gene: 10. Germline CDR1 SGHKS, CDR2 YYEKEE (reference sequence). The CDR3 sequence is CASSAWTGGSVEQYF. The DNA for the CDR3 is TGTGCCAGCAGCGCCTGGACAGGGGGGTCGGTCGAGCAGTACTTC.

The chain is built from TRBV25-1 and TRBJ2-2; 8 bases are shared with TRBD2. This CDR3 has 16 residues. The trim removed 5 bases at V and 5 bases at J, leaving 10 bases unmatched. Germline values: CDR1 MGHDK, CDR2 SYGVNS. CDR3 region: CASSPLAGGGTGELFF. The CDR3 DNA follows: TGTGCCAGCAGTCCCCTAGCGGGCGGGGGAACCGGGGAGCTGTTTTTT.

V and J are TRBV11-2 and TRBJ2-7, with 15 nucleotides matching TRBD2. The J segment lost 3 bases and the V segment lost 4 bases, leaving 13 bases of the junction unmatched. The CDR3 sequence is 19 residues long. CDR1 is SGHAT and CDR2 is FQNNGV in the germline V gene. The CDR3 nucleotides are TGTGCCAGCAGCTGGACTAGCGGGAGGGCCAGCTTACAGGGCTACGAGCAGTACTTC. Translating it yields CASSWTSGRASLQGYEQYF.

This CDR3 is CASSLVRGGVNLHF. In DNA, the CDR3 is TGTGCCAGCAGCTTAGTAAGGGGCGGGGTCAACCTCCACTTT. The chain employs TRBV7-2 and TRBJ1-6, with D tentatively TRBD1 (5 bases). The CDR3 contains 14 residues. Germline CDR1 is SGHTA and CDR2 is FQGNSA. The ends were cut back, 1 base at V and 15 bases at J, with 16 bases in the middle.

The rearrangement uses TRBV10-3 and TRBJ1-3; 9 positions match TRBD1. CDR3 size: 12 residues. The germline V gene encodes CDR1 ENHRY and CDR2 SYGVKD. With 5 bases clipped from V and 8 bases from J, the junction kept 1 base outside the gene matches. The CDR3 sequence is CAISRTGDTIYF. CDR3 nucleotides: TGTGCCATCAGTAGGACAGGGGACACCATATATTTT.

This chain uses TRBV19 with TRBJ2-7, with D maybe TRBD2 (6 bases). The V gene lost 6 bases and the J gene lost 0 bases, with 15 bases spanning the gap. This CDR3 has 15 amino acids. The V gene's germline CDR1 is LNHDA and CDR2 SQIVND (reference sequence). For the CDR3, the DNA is TGTGCCAGTAGAGCCCGGGCTAGCGCCTCCTACGAGCAGTACTTC. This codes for CASRARASASYEQYF. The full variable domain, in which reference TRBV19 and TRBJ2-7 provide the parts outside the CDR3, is DGGITQSPKYLFRKEGQNVTLSCEQNLNHDAMYWYRQDPGQGLRLIYYSQIVNDFQKGDIAEGYSVSREKKESFPLTVTSAQKNPTAFYLCASRARASASYEQYFGPGTRLTVT.

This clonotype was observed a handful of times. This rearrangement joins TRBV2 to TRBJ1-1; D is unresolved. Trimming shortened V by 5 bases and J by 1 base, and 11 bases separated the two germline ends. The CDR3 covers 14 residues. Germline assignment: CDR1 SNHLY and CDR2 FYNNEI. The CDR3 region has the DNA TGTGCCAGCAGTTTTTCCCGGACGAACACTGAAGCTTTCTTT. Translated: CASSFSRTNTEAFF.

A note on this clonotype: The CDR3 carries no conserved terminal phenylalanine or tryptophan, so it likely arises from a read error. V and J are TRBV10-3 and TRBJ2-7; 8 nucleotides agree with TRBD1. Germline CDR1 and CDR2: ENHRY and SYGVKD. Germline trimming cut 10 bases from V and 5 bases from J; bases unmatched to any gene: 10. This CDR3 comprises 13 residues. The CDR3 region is CASRWTGKNEQYS. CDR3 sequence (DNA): TGTGCCAGCAGGTGGACAGGGAAAAACGAGCAGTACTCC.

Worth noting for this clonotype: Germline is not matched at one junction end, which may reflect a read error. CDR3 residues: CASSYRASGRVPTYEQYF. In DNA form, the CDR3 reads TGTGCCAGCAGTTACCGGGCTAGCGGGAGGGTGCCCACCTACGAGCAGTACTTC. The V gene is TRBV24-1, the J gene TRBJ2-7, with 12 bases that match TRBD2. The germline V gene encodes CDR1 KGHDR and CDR2 SFDVKD. The CDR3 contains 18 residues.

The CDR3 nucleotides read TGTGCCAGCAGAGCCAGCGGGGGCAACTACGAGCAGTACTTC. Translation gives CASRASGGNYEQYF. V is TRBV12-3 or TRBV12-4 and J is TRBJ2-7; TRBD2 matches at 8 bases. The CDR3 sequence is 14 residues long. The V and J ends lost 6 bases and 3 bases, in that order; junction bases with no gene match: 7.